This section outlines one T cell receptor beta chain sequence together with its context. No antigen is known for it. The sample originates from a study of T cell responses to AZD1222 COVID-19 vaccine. Study details: Second doses at about 4 or about 12 weeks were pooled. Study-level findings and limits: The number of AZD1222 recipients seropositive at baseline was only five or six.

Profiled with immunoSEQ multiplex PCR; TCRdb holds only in-frame clones, not every one. In the table there are around 100,000 clones, about 86% of which are singletons. Germline-derived CDR1 and CDR2 are SGHTA and FQGNSA. The CDR3 consists of 16 residues. After removal of 2 bases from V and 6 bases from J, the junction contained 6 bases not matched to a gene. Sequencing was performed on peripheral blood, taken on day 0 of AZD1222 vaccination. This sequence joins TRBV7-2 and TRBJ2-2; 10 bases match TRBD2. This receptor was taken from an adult in good health. CDR3 nucleotides: TGTGCCAGCAGCTTACAAGGGCTAGCGGGAGCCGGGGAGCTGTTTTTT. The encoded protein is CASSLQGLAGAGELFF.